The 26 T cell receptor beta chains listed next were all sequenced from one sample in a study of blood T cell repertoires in COVID-19. Generated by immunoSEQ multiplex PCR, the TCRdb table keeps only in-frame clones and is missing some. There are roughly 250,000 clones in the sample; 85% to 90% occur only once, and approximately 12% lies in the top ten. The sequencing input was peripheral blood. The receptor source for this set is a woman in her twenties or thirties with COVID-19, enrolled during active disease.

V and J are TRBV18 and TRBJ2-7; TRBD2 is a possible D gene (7 bases). The germline V and J ends were trimmed by 4 bases and 5 bases, with 21 bases remaining between them. Germline CDR1 is KGHSH and CDR2 is LQKENI. This CDR3 spans 16 amino acids. The CDR3 nucleotides read TGTGCCAGCTCACTAAACCGACGGGGGGCCGGGGACGAGCAGTACTTC. It is translated as CASSLNRRGAGDEQYF.

This rearrangement joins TRBV28 to TRBJ2-5, with 8 bases lining up with TRBD2. Germline CDR1 MDHEN, CDR2 SYDVKM. The CDR3 spans 15 residues. Trimming at V came to 5 bases and at J to 4 bases, leaving 9 bases not matched to a gene. The CDR3 DNA reads TGTGCCAGCAGTCGTCAGGGACTAGGGGTAGAGACCCAGTACTTC. This sequence encodes CASSRQGLGVETQYF.

The CDR3, as DNA: TGCGCCAGCAGCTTGACAGCCCTCTCTGGGGCCAACGTCCTGACTTTC. Translated, it gives CASSLTALSGANVLTF. The chain recombines TRBV5-1 with TRBJ2-6; D ambiguous. Germline V gene data show CDR1 as SGHRS and CDR2 as YFSETQ. The V end was cut by 1 base, the J end by 0 bases, with 8 bases between. The CDR3 contains 16 residues.

The CDR3 nucleotides read TGTGCCAGTAGTAAGTTCGGACAGGACTACGAGCAGTACTTC. It codes for CASSKFGQDYEQYF. The chain uses TRBV19 and TRBJ2-7; TRBD1 aligns across 7 bases. Germline-derived CDR1 and CDR2 are LNHDA and SQIVND (reference sequence). Trimming cost V 4 bases and J 3 bases; bases outside gene matches: 6. The CDR3 runs to 14 residues.

This chain uses TRBV4-1 with TRBJ1-1; D possibly corresponds to TRBD1 (6 bases). There are 14 residues in the CDR3. The V gene's germline CDR1 is MGHRA and CDR2 YSYEKL. Trimming stripped 2 bases from V and 7 bases from J, with 14 bases between. The CDR3 bases are TGCGCCAGCAGCCAAATACAGGGTGTTGGTGAAGCTTTCTTT. Translation: CASSQIQGVGEAFF.

The V call is TRBV10-1, the J call TRBJ2-1; D might be TRBD2 (6 bases). This CDR3 spans 13 amino acids. V was shortened by 7 bases and J by 4 bases, with 11 bases between the two germline ends. Germline CDR1 and CDR2: WNHNN and SYGVQD (reference sequence). In DNA, the CDR3 is TGCGCCAGCACGGCGGGGAGATACAATGAGCAGTTCTTC. Amino acids: CASTAGRYNEQFF.

J is TRBJ1-3 and V is TRBV5-1, with 10 bases fitting TRBD1. This CDR3 comprises 15 residues. V dropped 4 bases and J dropped 4; count of bases not matched to a gene: 5. Germline lookup yields CDR1 SGHRS and CDR2 YFSETQ. CDR3 region: CASSPDRGLGNTIYF. CDR3 sequence (DNA): TGCGCCAGCAGCCCTGACAGGGGGCTAGGAAACACCATATATTTT.

This chain uses TRBV7-2 with TRBJ1-2, with TRBD1 as a possible D gene (5 bases). CDR1 and CDR2 from the germline V gene are SGHTA and FQGNSA. CDR3 size: 16 residues. V was cut by 3 bases and J by 0 bases, with 14 bases left in between. CDR3 sequence (DNA): TGTGCCAGCAGCTTTATATACAGGATCCCTAACTATGGCTACACCTTC. Its protein is CASSFIYRIPNYGYTF.

The rearrangement uses TRBV6-7 and TRBJ2-7, with D possibly matching TRBD2 (5 bases). TRBV6-7 is placed among ORFs of uncertain function. The germline V and J ends were trimmed by 2 bases and 3 bases, with 11 bases remaining between them. The CDR3 totals 14 residues. The CDR3 protein is CASSYKRRNYEQYF. The DNA for the CDR3 is TGTGCCAGCAGTTACAAAAGGAGGAACTACGAGCAGTACTTC.

This clone was seen just once. The V call is TRBV19, the J call TRBJ1-2; 7 positions match TRBD1. CDR1 is LNHDA and CDR2 is SQIVND in the germline V gene (reference sequence). This CDR3 is built from 16 residues. The V and J ends lost 3 bases and 13 bases, in that order; junction bases with no gene match: 20. The CDR3 bases are TGTGCCAGTAGTATTAGAGGCTTTGTCGGAGCGACAGGGTTCACCTTC. This codes for CASSIRGFVGATGFTF.

The rearrangement uses TRBV19 and TRBJ1-2; no clear D gene. Trimming stripped 7 bases from V and 7 bases from J, with 13 bases between. CDR3 size: 12 residues. Germline-derived CDR1 and CDR2 are LNHDA and SQIVND (reference sequence). CDR3 nucleotide sequence: TGTGCCAGTACCGCTATCGAGGGTGGCTACACCTTC. This gives the protein CASTAIEGGYTF.

The chain carries TRBV2 and TRBJ2-7; D may be TRBD1 (7 bases). In germline, CDR1 is SNHLY, CDR2 FYNNEI. Trimming took 3 bases from V and 0 from J, leaving 18 bases between them. This CDR3 spans 17 amino acids. CDR3 sequence: CASSDEGGQQYSYEQYF. The CDR3 nucleotides read TGTGCCAGCAGTGACGAGGGGGGACAGCAATACTCCTACGAGCAGTACTTC.

V is TRBV25-1 and J is TRBJ1-1; D gene ambiguous. CDR3 length: 14 residues. Germline values: CDR1 MGHDK, CDR2 SYGVNS. Trimming took 4 bases from V and 5 from J, leaving 14 bases between them. The CDR3 protein is CASSVSLGRTEAFF. CDR3 bases: TGTGCCAGCAGTGTTTCTCTGGGGAGAACTGAAGCTTTCTTT.

The chain recombines TRBV4-1 with TRBJ2-5, with TRBD2 as a possible D gene (5 bases). V shed 0 bases and J shed 7 bases, with 12 bases lying between them. The germline gives CDR1 MGHRA, CDR2 YSYEKL. This CDR3 region has 14 residues. In DNA form, the CDR3 reads TGCGCCAGCAGCCAAGACCCCGAGGGCGGGACCCAGTACTTC. It yields the protein CASSQDPEGGTQYF.

The chain employs TRBV5-5 and TRBJ2-7; no reliable D call. Germline V lookup: CDR1 SGHKS, CDR2 YYEKEE (reference sequence). The CDR3 has 12 amino acids. Trimming cost V 0 bases and J 3 bases, with 4 bases left between them. CDR3 coding DNA: TGTGCCAGCAGCTTGGACAACTACGAGCAGTACTTC. Its translation: CASSLDNYEQYF.

The chain combines TRBV6-2 or TRBV6-3 with TRBJ1-1; D possibly corresponds to TRBD1 (5 bases). This CDR3 comprises 13 residues. Germline CDR1 reads MNHEY; CDR2 reads SVGEGT. The germline V and J ends were trimmed by 0 bases and 11 bases, with 13 bases remaining between them. CDR3 in DNA: TGTGCCAGCAGTTACTCTGGTGGGGGGGAGGCTTTCTTT. This sequence encodes CASSYSGGGEAFF.

This chain links TRBV5-1 with TRBJ1-4, with TRBD1 matching 7 bases. The germline V gene encodes CDR1 SGHRS and CDR2 YFSETQ. This CDR3 region has 16 residues. The ends lost 6 bases at V and 1 base at J; junction bases unmatched: 9. The chain's CDR3 is CASTRTHRGTNEKLFF. The CDR3 nucleotides read TGCGCCAGCACACGGACTCACAGGGGAACTAATGAAAAACTGTTTTTT.

This chain uses TRBV3-1 (or the pseudogene TRBV3-2) with TRBJ2-2; 10 bases fit TRBD1. V was pared by 2 bases and J by 3 bases, with 3 bases of the junction left unmatched. CDR1 is LGHDT, CDR2 YNNKEL, per germline (reference sequence). The CDR3 consists of 16 residues. DNA for the CDR3: TGTGCCAGCAGCCAAACTGGGACAGGGGACACCGGGGAGCTGTTTTTT. Translated, it gives CASSQTGTGDTGELFF.

V gene TRBV5-1 combines with J gene TRBJ2-7; 13 bases align to TRBD2. J lost 5 bases, V lost 0 bases, and 8 bases had no gene match. This CDR3 contains 17 residues. Germline V gene data show CDR1 as SGHRS and CDR2 as YFSETQ. CDR3 bases: TGCGCCAGCAGCTTGGGGACTAGCGGGGGTCGTGGGAACGAGCAGTACTTC. Translation gives CASSLGTSGGRGNEQYF.

The chain's CDR3 is CASSHQLAGGSTDTQYF. The CDR3 DNA is TGTGCCAGCAGCCATCAGCTAGCGGGGGGGAGCACAGATACGCAGTATTTT. The chain couples TRBV3-1 (or the pseudogene TRBV3-2) to TRBJ2-3; TRBD2 aligns across 12 bases. V was pared by 3 bases and J by 0 bases, with 4 bases of the junction left unmatched. CDR3 length: 17 amino acids. Germline CDR1 LGHDT, CDR2 YNNKEL (reference sequence).

The table lists this clone with a count of one. V usage is TRBV10-1 and J usage is TRBJ2-7, with D maybe TRBD1 (5 bases). The V and J ends lost 0 bases and 1 base respectively, with 13 bases between them. Germline CDR1 is WNHNN and CDR2 is SYGVQD (reference sequence). The CDR3 has 16 amino acids. CDR3 DNA sequence: TGCGCCAGCAGTGAGTCGGTGGGGCCAAGGTCCTACGAGCAGTACTTC. Translation: CASSESVGPRSYEQYF.

The table lists this clone with a count of one. V usage is TRBV4-2 and J usage is TRBJ1-2; D call uncertain. Germline CDR1 reads LGHNA; CDR2 reads YNFKEQ. The V end lost 1 base, the J end lost 0 bases, and 3 bases lay between the germline ends. CDR3 length equals 13 residues. The CDR3 nucleotides read TGTGCCAGCAGCCAAGCAGCTAACTATGGCTACACCTTC. It yields the protein CASSQAANYGYTF.

The chain has TRBV18 and TRBJ1-1; D is possibly TRBD1 (6 bases). There are 14 residues in the CDR3. V lost 6 bases and J 1 base, leaving 12 bases between the germline ends. Germline V gives CDR1 KGHSH, CDR2 LQKENI. The CDR3 nucleotides are TGTGCCAGCTCTCAGGACAGAAAGAACACTGAAGCTTTCTTT. Translating gives CASSQDRKNTEAFF.

The chain couples TRBV5-1 to TRBJ2-2, with a weak D call TRBD1 (5 bases). Germline values: CDR1 SGHRS, CDR2 YFSETQ. V lost 1 base, J lost 6 bases, and 7 bases lay in between. This CDR3 has 13 amino acids. The CDR3, as DNA: TGCGCCAGCAGCTTGATGGGGCCCGGGGAGCTGTTTTTT. Translation: CASSLMGPGELFF.

The V and J genes are TRBV13 and TRBJ1-2; 9 bases line up with TRBD1. The germline V gene encodes CDR1 PRHDT and CDR2 FYEKMQ (reference sequence). The CDR3 totals 15 residues. The junction had 9 bases not matched to a gene; V was cut back by 5 bases and J by 5 bases. CDR3 loop: CASSQDRGDWYGYTF. The CDR3 region has the DNA TGTGCCAGCAGCCAGGACAGGGGAGATTGGTATGGCTACACCTTC.

The chain carries TRBV7-2 and TRBJ1-5, with D perhaps TRBD1 (6 bases). This CDR3 has 14 residues. V was shortened by 3 bases and J by 6 bases, with 12 bases between the two germline ends. The germline gives CDR1 SGHTA, CDR2 FQGNSA. This chain's CDR3 is CASSLWTDSQPQHF. As DNA, the CDR3 is TGTGCCAGCAGCTTGTGGACAGATAGTCAGCCCCAGCATTTT.